This section outlines one T cell receptor (beta chain) sequence together with its context. What it binds is unknown. The sample originates from a study of shared clonotypes between healthy human individuals. Study-wide context: Per donor, three plates held CD4 naive cells, three held CD4 memory, two held CD8 naive and one held CD8 memory.

This CDR3 spans 17 amino acids. Germline assignment: CDR1 SGHAT and CDR2 FQNNGV. After removal of 3 bases from V and 5 bases from J, the junction contained 9 bases not matched to a gene. Broader study findings: Compared with memory subsets, naive subsets generally had larger estimated richness.

CD4+ cells yielded CD45RA+ naive and CD45RA-negative memory subsets. Here immunoSEQ multiplex PCR was the method, and the copy in TCRdb shows in-frame clones only, minus some. The table lists 2.5 million or so clones, about 92% of them singletons, with around 0.14% in the top ten. The rearrangement uses TRBV11-2 and TRBJ1-4, with 10 positions matching TRBD1. The clonotype comes from a man aged 18 to 30 in good health. The specimen was naive CD4+ T cells sorted from blood. Subset noted: CD45RA+ positively selected. In DNA, the CDR3 is TGTGCCAGCAGCTTGACAGGGGGCAAGGACGTCAATGAAAAACTGTTTTTT. It specifies CASSLTGGKDVNEKLFF.